This T cell receptor (beta chain) was recorded in a study of cytomegalovirus exposure and HLA in healthy donors. This CDR3 contains 13 residues. From germline, CDR1 is SGHDN and CDR2 FVKESK. Trimming took off 4 bases at V and 7 bases at J, with 10 bases between the two ends. The study ran its PCR with 60 Vbeta and 13 Jbeta primers. The protocol was immunoSEQ multiplex PCR, while the TCRdb copy is restricted to in-frame clones and leaves out a portion. The table records about 130,000 clones, around 85% of them present only once. The clonotype originates from a woman in her 30s in good health and CMV-seropositive. What was sequenced was PBMCs. The gene calls are TRBV14 and TRBJ1-4; tentatively, D is TRBD1 (5 bases). CDR3 loop: CASSPGWGEKLFF. Here the CDR3 DNA reads TGTGCCAGCAGCCCAGGGTGGGGTGAAAAACTGTTTTTT.